Here is one T cell receptor beta chain with its context. Its cognate antigen is unknown. Time point reported: cycle 4 day 1 (C4D1), after around six weeks of nivolumab. All trial patients relapsed after autologous stem cell transplantation. Classifying best responses yielded complete response, partial response or progressive disease. The source of the sample is a study of PD-1 blockade in classical Hodgkin lymphoma. Study-level information: Administration of nivolumab to patients was at 3 mg/kg intravenously every 2 weeks.

Points from the study as a whole: Newly diagnosed patients reportedly trailed healthy donors in baseline TCR diversity. Complete responders showed a baseline diversity that resembled the diversity of newly diagnosed patients.

Using immunoSEQ multiplex PCR, the repertoire was profiled, and TCRdb retains in-frame clones only, with some absent. The sample carries roughly 20,000 clones, 85% to 90% recorded once. Germline loops: CDR1 MNHEY, CDR2 SVGAGI. This CDR3 comprises 13 residues. The ends were cut back, 6 bases at V and 4 bases at J, with 10 bases in the middle. This chain links TRBV6-5 with TRBJ2-1; D unresolved. The material sequenced was peripheral blood mononuclear cells (PBMCs), taken before the fourth cycle of nivolumab. This clonotype was obtained from a human donor with classical Hodgkin lymphoma. DNA of the CDR3: TGTGCCAGCAGATTATCCCCTTACAATGAGCAGTTCTTC. Amino acids: CASRLSPYNEQFF.